This record covers a single T cell receptor (beta chain). The data were taken from a study of blood T cell repertoires in COVID-19. Study as a whole: Nucleic acid was either cDNA or gDNA, and it came from T cells, B-cell-depleted T cells, or PBMCs.

V was cut by 7 bases and J by 6 bases, with 25 bases left in between. CDR1 and CDR2 (germline): LNHDA, SQIVND (reference sequence). CDR3 length: 16 amino acids. Authors' methods: Quantification of nucleated cells was approximated via reference gene primer amplification. Here immunoSEQ multiplex PCR was the method, and the copy in TCRdb shows in-frame clones only, minus some. Clone size and V and J calls were adopted from that table, with D and trimming inferred from the DNA. This sample has 25,000 to 35,000 clones, with roughly nine tenths found just once. The J gene is TRBJ2-7, the V gene TRBV19; weak D call: TRBD2 (6 bases). The source of this sequence is a man between 65 and 85 years old with active or convalescent COVID-19. The sample was peripheral blood. The CDR3 region is CASNSNPSAGLGEQYF. Written as DNA, the CDR3 is TGTGCCAGTAATTCCAACCCGTCGGCGGGGTTGGGCGAGCAGTACTTC.